These T cell receptor beta chains were read from a single sample in a study of T cell responses to AZD1222 COVID-19 vaccine. TCRdb keeps only in-frame clones here, not all; method: immunoSEQ multiplex PCR. Here the sample spans around 200,000 clones, approximately 94% being singletons. Here the sequenced sample was peripheral blood, taken 28 days after the second AZD1222 dose. The receptor source for this set is an adult who received the AZD1222 COVID-19 vaccine. Both conserved end residues are part of each CDR3. The D gene is left open where the match is weak. For some rows the clone size is stated as once, few or many, or as a class when expanded; others skip it.

cdr3_length,clone_size,d_call,j_call,v_call,cdr3_nt,cdr3_aa
15,NA,TRBD2,TRBJ2-1,TRBV7-3,TGTGCCAGCAGTCCTAGCGGGCTCTCCTACAATGAGCAGTTCTTC,CASSPSGLSYNEQFF
16,NA,TRBD1,TRBJ2-1,TRBV18,TGTGCCAGCTCTCTCTTGGGGACAGGGAAGAGCAATGAGCAGTTCTTC,CASSLLGTGKSNEQFF
13,NA,TRBD1,TRBJ1-1,TRBV6-1,TGTGCCAGCAGACGGGACAGCTATTCTGAAGCTTTCTTT,CASRRDSYSEAFF
15,NA,TRBD2,TRBJ2-7,TRBV28,TGTGCCAGCAGTTTGGGCGGGAGCCCTTCCTACGAGCAGTACTTC,CASSLGGSPSYEQYF
14,NA,NA,TRBJ1-1,TRBV29-1,TGCAGCGCCACGGGTCGGGGGGCAGGCTCTGAAGCTTTCTTT,CSATGRGAGSEAFF
15,NA,TRBD2,TRBJ2-7,TRBV6-5,TGTGCCAGCAGTTCGAGGACTAGCGGGAAAGGGGAGCAGTACTTC,CASSSRTSGKGEQYF
14,NA,TRBD1,TRBJ1-2,TRBV19,TGTGCCAGTAGTATATGGACAGGGGAAAGAGGCTACACCTTC,CASSIWTGERGYTF
16,NA,NA,TRBJ1-1,TRBV27,TGTGCCAGCAGTCACGACAGGATTCCACCGAACACTGAAGCTTTCTTT,CASSHDRIPPNTEAFF
11,NA,NA,TRBJ2-1,TRBV14,TGTGCCAGCGGGTTTCCGAATGAGCAGTTCTTC,CASGFPNEQFF
14,NA,NA,TRBJ1-1,TRBV2,TGTGCCAGGGAAAAGGTTCGGGGGGACACTGAAGCTTTCTTT,CAREKVRGDTEAFF
17,NA,NA,TRBJ2-6,TRBV30,TGTGCCTGGGAAGGACTGGGACCTGGCTCTGGGGCCAACGTCCTGACTTTC,CAWEGLGPGSGANVLTF
13,NA,TRBD1,TRBJ1-2,TRBV27,TGTGCCAGCAGACCGGGACAGGGAATCGGCTACACCTTC,CASRPGQGIGYTF
12,NA,NA,TRBJ2-7,TRBV6-4,TGTGCCAAACCCGGGAGCTCCTACGAGCAGTACTTC,CAKPGSSYEQYF
11,few,NA,TRBJ1-1,TRBV19,TGTGCCAGTCAGAGGAACACTGAAGCTTTCTTT,CASQRNTEAFF
13,NA,NA,TRBJ2-5,TRBV7-3,TGTGCCAGCAGCCGGGACAACGGGGAGACCCAGTACTTC,CASSRDNGETQYF
12,NA,NA,TRBJ2-5,TRBV29-1,TGCAGCGCTGCGACTTTTAAAGAGACCCAGTACTTC,CSAATFKETQYF
16,NA,TRBD1,TRBJ1-2,TRBV7-9,TGTGCCAGCAGCTCAATTACAGGGGGCGTGAGCTATGGCTACACCTTC,CASSSITGGVSYGYTF
16,NA,NA,TRBJ1-6,TRBV2,TGTGCCAGCAGTGAAGGCCATAGCTCCTATAATTCACCCCTCCACTTT,CASSEGHSSYNSPLHF
15,NA,NA,TRBJ2-3,TRBV5-4,TGTGCCAGCAGCCGGAGCTGGGTGGACACAGATACGCAGTATTTT,CASSRSWVDTDTQYF
13,NA,NA,TRBJ2-1,TRBV6-5,TGTGCCAGCAGCTTGAGCTCCTACAATGAGCAGTTCTTC,CASSLSSYNEQFF
17,NA,NA,TRBJ1-1,TRBV7-8,TGTGCCAGCAGGCTAGGGTCGGGTCGGGGGCTGAACACTGAAGCTTTCTTT,CASRLGSGRGLNTEAFF
16,NA,NA,TRBJ1-6,TRBV14,TGTGCCAGCAGCCAAGAAGGGGGTTTCTATAATTCACCCCTCCACTTT,CASSQEGGFYNSPLHF
17,once,NA,TRBJ1-1,TRBV5-6,TGTGCCAGCAGCTTATGGTCGACAATAAGATGGGACACTGAAGCTTTCTTT,CASSLWSTIRWDTEAFF
15,NA,TRBD2,TRBJ2-5,TRBV27,TGTGCCAGCAGCTTGTTAGCGGGGGGCCAAGAGACCCAGTACTTC,CASSLLAGGQETQYF
11,NA,NA,TRBJ1-2,TRBV20-1,TGCAGTGCTATGACAGATCGGGGCTACACCTTC,CSAMTDRGYTF
13,NA,NA,TRBJ2-2,TRBV12-3/TRBV12-4,TGTGCCAGCGAGCTCCCGGAGACCGGGGAGCTGTTTTTT,CASELPETGELFF
14,NA,TRBD2,TRBJ2-1,TRBV2,TGTGCCAGCAGTGTAACGGGGGGCTACAATGAGCAGTTCTTC,CASSVTGGYNEQFF
11,NA,NA,TRBJ2-5,TRBV15,TGTGCCACCAGTGAAGGGGAGACCCAGTACTTC,CATSEGETQYF
15,NA,NA,TRBJ1-2,TRBV27,TGTGCCAGCAGGGATTTCTCCGAGGGGAACTATGGCTACACCTTC,CASRDFSEGNYGYTF
15,NA,TRBD1,TRBJ1-6,TRBV5-5,TGTGCCAGCAGCCCCCAGACAGGGGCTAATTCACCCCTCCACTTT,CASSPQTGANSPLHF
12,NA,NA,TRBJ2-5,TRBV6-5,TGTGCCAGCAGCAAGGGTGAAGAGACCCAGTACTTC,CASSKGEETQYF